The sequence of this T cell receptor beta chain was determined in a study of cytomegalovirus exposure and HLA in healthy donors. Notes on this clone: The target antigen is unknown.

Germline V gene lookup returns CDR1 SNHLY and CDR2 FYNNEI. J lost 2 bases, V lost 7 bases, and 5 bases had no gene match. CDR3 length: 14 residues. Findings and caveats of the study: There was a cluster of highly shared sequence variants that was likely a sequencing artifact. Cytomegalovirus status, reportedly, was diagnosed with high specificity and sensitivity by the classifier. About 87% or about 30% of the time was how often most TCR beta V segments were productive, according to an earlier analysis.

The PCR made use of 60 Vbeta and 13 Jbeta primers. Repertoires were generated with immunoSEQ multiplex PCR, while TCRdb's copy carries only in-frame clones and drops some. The top ten clones hold around 8.8% of a sample with about 120,000 clones, roughly three fifths of them seen once. Sequences were obtained from PBMCs. The chain is built from TRBV2 and TRBJ2-7; 10 positions agree with TRBD1. The source is a woman aged 40-49 years in good health and CMV-seropositive. The CDR3 DNA follows: TGTGCCAGCAATGGACAGGGGGAGACCTACGAGCAGTACTTC. This codes for CASNGQGETYEQYF.